Shown below are 3 T cell receptor beta chains from a single sample sequenced in a study of cytomegalovirus exposure and HLA in healthy donors. Primers: 60 Vbeta forward and 13 Jbeta reverse. Measured with immunoSEQ multiplex PCR; TCRdb has only the in-frame clones, and not every one. The repertoire holds roughly 190,000 clones, 75% to 85% seen once, with 1.5% in the top ten. The sequenced sample consisted of PBMCs. These receptors were obtained from a girl between 10 and 17 years old in good health and CMV-seropositive.

The chain links TRBV9 to TRBJ2-7; D is possibly TRBD1 (5 bases). Germline V gives CDR1 SGDLS, CDR2 YYNGEE. The CDR3 covers 15 residues. V was pared by 2 bases and J by 2 bases, with 14 bases between. This CDR3 reads CASSVTGGPTYEQYF. The CDR3 coding sequence is TGTGCCAGCAGCGTCACAGGCGGACCCACCTACGAGCAGTACTTC.

The CDR3 spells CASSPGLRSYNEQFF. The DNA for the CDR3 is TGCGCCAGCAGCCCGGGACTGCGCTCCTACAATGAGCAGTTCTTC. The rearrangement links TRBV4-1 to TRBJ2-1, with D perhaps TRBD2 (6 bases). Trimming removed 4 bases from V and 0 bases from J, with 10 bases in between. Germline CDR1 reads MGHRA; CDR2 reads YSYEKL. This CDR3 is 15 amino acids long.

The V gene is TRBV7-2, the J gene TRBJ1-2, with 7 positions matching TRBD1. CDR1 is SGHTA and CDR2 is FQGNSA in the germline V gene. The V segment lost 4 bases and the J segment 2 bases; nucleotides outside the gene matches: 7. This CDR3 has 15 residues. CDR3 DNA sequence: TGTGCCAGCAGCTCCAGGGGACAGAGAAACTATGGCTACACCTTC. It codes for CASSSRGQRNYGYTF. The full variable domain, completed using reference TRBV7-2 and TRBJ1-2, is GAGVSQSPSNKVTEKGKDVELRCDPISGHTALYWYRQSLGQGLEFLIYFQGNSAPDKSGLPSDRFSAERTGGSVSTLTIQRTQQEDSAVYLCASSSRGQRNYGYTFGSGTRLTVV.